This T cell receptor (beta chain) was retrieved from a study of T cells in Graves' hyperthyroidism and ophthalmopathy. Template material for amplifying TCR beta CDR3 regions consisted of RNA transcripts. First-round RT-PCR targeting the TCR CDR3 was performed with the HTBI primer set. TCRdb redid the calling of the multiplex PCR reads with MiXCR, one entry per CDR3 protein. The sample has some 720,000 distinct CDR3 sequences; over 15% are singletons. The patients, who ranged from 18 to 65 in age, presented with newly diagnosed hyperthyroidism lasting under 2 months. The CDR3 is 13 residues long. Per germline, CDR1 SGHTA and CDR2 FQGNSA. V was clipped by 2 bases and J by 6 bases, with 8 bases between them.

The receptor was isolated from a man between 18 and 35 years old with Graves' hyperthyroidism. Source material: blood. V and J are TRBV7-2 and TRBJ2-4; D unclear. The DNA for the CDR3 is TGTGCCAGCAGCTTAAACTACATAAACATTCAGTACTTC. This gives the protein CASSLNYINIQYF.